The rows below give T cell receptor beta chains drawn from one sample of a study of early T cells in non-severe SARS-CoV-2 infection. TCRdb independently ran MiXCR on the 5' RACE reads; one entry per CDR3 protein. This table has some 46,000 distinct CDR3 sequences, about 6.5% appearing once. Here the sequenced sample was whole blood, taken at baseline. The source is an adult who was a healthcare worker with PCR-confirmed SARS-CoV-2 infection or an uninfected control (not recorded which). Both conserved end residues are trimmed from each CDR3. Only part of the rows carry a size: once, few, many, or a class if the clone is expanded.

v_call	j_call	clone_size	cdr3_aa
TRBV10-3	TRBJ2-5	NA	AITPGGGKETQY
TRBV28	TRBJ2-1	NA	ASRSGTRHQF
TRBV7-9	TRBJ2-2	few	ASTLTGLAGGPNTGELF
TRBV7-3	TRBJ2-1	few	ASSLPGSSYNEQF
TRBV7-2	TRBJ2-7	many	ASSLGSLGEQY
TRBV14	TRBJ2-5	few	ASSQDAASGRVVIRETQY
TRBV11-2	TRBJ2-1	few	ASSLEGGEQF
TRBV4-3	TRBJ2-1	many	ASSQDTSGGETYNEQF
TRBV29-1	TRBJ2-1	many	SVGRQLKKNEQF
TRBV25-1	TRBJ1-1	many	ASSVTGITTEAF
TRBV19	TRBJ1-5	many	ASSISRDQPQH
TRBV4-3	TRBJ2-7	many	ASSQDYGYLYEQY
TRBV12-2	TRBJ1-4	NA	ASRFSPREKLF
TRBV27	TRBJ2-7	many	ASTLQGLATDEQY
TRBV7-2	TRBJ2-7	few	ASSPNPGPNYEQY
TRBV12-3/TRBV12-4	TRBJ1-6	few	ASTFDRSYSPLH
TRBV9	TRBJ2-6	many	ASSHRGGALGANVLT
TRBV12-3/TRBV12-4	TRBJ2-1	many	ASTLGTAGTYNEQF
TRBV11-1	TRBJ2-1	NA	ASSLAGVYEQF
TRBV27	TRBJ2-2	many	ASAHQIGYTGELF
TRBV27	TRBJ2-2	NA	ASRPGTSGPGELF
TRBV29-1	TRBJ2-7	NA	SVVEGIPYEQY
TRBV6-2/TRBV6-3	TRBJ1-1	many	ASSYSENTEAF
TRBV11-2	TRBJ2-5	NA	ASRPLRTGRISMRTQY
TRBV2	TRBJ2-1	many	ASSLSGGAVDEQF
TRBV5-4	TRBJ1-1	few	ASSFVGQNTEAF